This entry is about one T cell receptor (beta chain). This entry is derived from a study of cytomegalovirus exposure and HLA in healthy donors. This PCR relied on a set of 60 Vbeta primers and 13 Jbeta primers. This table comes from immunoSEQ multiplex PCR, and its TCRdb copy is limited to in-frame clones, with some not included. This sample has about 35,000 clones; 90% to 95% occur once, and the top ten carry 2.7%. Although they were nominally healthy when sampled, donors likely had unrecorded immune exposures. With 4 bases removed from V and 2 bases from J, the gap between germline ends came to 6 bases. Germline CDR1 and CDR2: SGHAT and FQNNGV. The CDR3 has 13 amino acids.

The V and J genes are TRBV11-2 and TRBJ2-4; no clear D gene. The source material was PBMCs. This TCR came from a woman between 18 and 30 years old in good health and CMV-seronegative. CDR3 in amino acids: CASSSTTKNIQYF. The CDR3 region has the DNA TGTGCCAGCAGCTCAACTACCAAAAACATTCAGTACTTC.